A selection of T cell receptor beta chains follows, all from one sample in a study of low-dose radiotherapy and immunotherapy resistance in tumors. TCRdb re-derived calls from the reads in MiXCR, one entry per CDR3 protein. The data hold approximately 90,000 distinct CDR3 sequences, with more than 7.5% observed a single time. Source: PBMCs, taken before treatment. The source is a male donor with prostate cancer. CDR3s include the opening cysteine and the closing phenylalanine or tryptophan. The order of the fields is clone size, D gene, J gene, V gene, CDR3 DNA, CDR3 protein. The D gene is left open where the match is weak. Where a row states a size, it is once, few, many or the class of an expanded clone; other rows omit it.

many | TRBD2 | TRBJ2-7 | TRBV11-2 | TGTGCCAGCAGCCTCTTAGGCGGGGGAGGGCCCTCGGTCGAGCAGTACTTC | CASSLLGGGGPSVEQYF
. | . | TRBJ2-1 | TRBV27 | TGTGCCAGCAGTTCCTACAATGAGCATTTCTTC | CASSSYNEHFF
many | . | TRBJ1-2 | TRBV28 | TGTGCCAGCAGTTTTTCCAGGTACTATGGCTACACCTTC | CASSFSRYYGYTF
. | . | TRBJ2-7 | TRBV20-1 | TGCAGTGCCCGCGAGCGGGCCTACGAGCAGTACTTC | CSARERAYEQYF
many | TRBD1 | TRBJ2-3 | TRBV15 | TGTGCCACCAGCAAGGGACAGGGAACAGATACGCAGTATTTT | CATSKGQGTDTQYF
many | . | TRBJ1-2 | TRBV7-2 | TGTGCCAGCAGCCCAGCCAACCCCCGGAACTATGGCTACACCTTC | CASSPANPRNYGYTF
few | . | TRBJ2-5 | TRBV5-4 | TGTGCCAGCAGCCCCCGAAACCAAGAGACCCAGTACTTC | CASSPRNQETQYF
many | . | TRBJ1-3 | TRBV29-1 | TGCAGCGTTGACCGCTACTCTGGAAACACCATATATTTT | CSVDRYSGNTIYF
many | TRBD2 | TRBJ2-1 | TRBV28 | TGTGCCAGCAGTCCGACCGGGACTAGCATCAATGAGCAGTTCTTC | CASSPTGTSINEQFF
many | TRBD2 | TRBJ2-1 | TRBV20-1 | TGCAGTGCTCCCCGGCTGGGTAGCGGGGCTTACAATGAGCAGTTCTTC | CSAPRLGSGAYNEQFF
many | . | TRBJ2-3 | TRBV9 | TGTGCCAGCAGCGTAAGGAGCAACACAGATACGCAGTATTTT | CASSVRSNTDTQYF
many | . | TRBJ1-5 | TRBV9 | TGTGCCAGCAGCTCTCAGGTGGGGCAGCCCCAGCATTTT | CASSSQVGQPQHF
many | . | TRBJ1-5 | TRBV19 | TGTGCCAGTAGCCGAGATAGTGGCAGCAATCAGCCCCAGCATTTT | CASSRDSGSNQPQHF
many | . | TRBJ1-3 | TRBV7-8 | TGTGCCAGCAGCTCAAGGCAGGGGTTCTCTGGAAACACCATATATTTT | CASSSRQGFSGNTIYF
many | . | TRBJ1-2 | TRBV13 | TGTGCCAGCAGCTTAGGTCCAGGGGTGAACTATGGCTACACCTTC | CASSLGPGVNYGYTF
many | . | TRBJ2-7 | TRBV2 | TGTGCCAGCAGCGAGGGGGGACCGGCGACCTACGAGCAGTACTTC | CASSEGGPATYEQYF
many | . | TRBJ2-3 | TRBV20-1 | TGCAGTGCTAGAGATTTTGTGGGAGTTGCAGATACGCAGTATTTT | CSARDFVGVADTQYF
many | TRBD2 | TRBJ2-3 | TRBV6-5 | TGTGCCAGCACTCCCTCCCGGGGGGCAGATACGCAGTATTTT | CASTPSRGADTQYF
. | . | TRBJ2-1 | TRBV29-1 | TGCAGCGTTGGGTTTGGGGGGCGCCTGTCCTACAATGAGCAGTTCTTC | CSVGFGGRLSYNEQFF
. | . | TRBJ1-1 | TRBV11-2 | TGTGCCAGCAGCTTATCTGCAGGGGCAACTGAAGCTTTCTTT | CASSLSAGATEAFF
many | . | TRBJ2-2 | TRBV23-1 | TGCGCCAGCAGTCCCCCAGGGGCGCGGACCGGGGAGCTGTTTTTT | CASSPPGARTGELFF
many | . | TRBJ2-2 | TRBV20-1 | TGCAGTGCTAGGCGGGGGAACACCGGGGAGCTGTTTTTT | CSARRGNTGELFF
many | . | TRBJ2-1 | TRBV19 | TGTGCCAGTAGTCGAGCGGGTGGGAGCTCCTACAATGAGCAGTTCTTC | CASSRAGGSSYNEQFF
. | . | TRBJ2-5 | TRBV5-1 | TGCGCCAGCAGCTTGGTTGCCCAGGGATCAGGAAAGACCCAGTACTTC | CASSLVAQGSGKTQYF
many | . | TRBJ1-1 | TRBV18 | TGTGCCAGCTCACCGAACCTTCGCACTGAAGCTTTCTTT | CASSPNLRTEAFF
few | . | TRBJ1-1 | TRBV5-1 | TGCGCCAGCAGACCGGACTTAGGGAACACTGAAGCTTTCTTT | CASRPDLGNTEAFF
many | TRBD2 | TRBJ2-2 | TRBV10-3 | TGTGCCATCAGACCTCTAGCGGGAGGGTCCGGGGAGCTGTTTTTT | CAIRPLAGGSGELFF
few | TRBD2 | TRBJ2-5 | TRBV5-1 | TGCGCCAGCAGGATGACTAGCGGGAGTCAAGAGACCCAGTACTTC | CASRMTSGSQETQYF
many | . | TRBJ2-1 | TRBV20-1 | TGCAGTGCTCGAACTAGCTCTGAGCAGTTCTTC | CSARTSSEQFF
many | . | TRBJ2-1 | TRBV18 | TGTGCCAGCTCACAGAGTGGAGGGTACCATGAGCAGTTCTTC | CASSQSGGYHEQFF
many | . | TRBJ2-1 | TRBV10-3 | TGTGCCATCAGTGAGTTGGCGGTCTCCTACAATGAGCAGTTCTTC | CAISELAVSYNEQFF
many | . | TRBJ2-7 | TRBV28 | TGTGCCAGCAGTTTAGCACCTACCTCCTACGAGCAGTACTTC | CASSLAPTSYEQYF
many | . | TRBJ2-7 | TRBV7-9 | TGTGCCAGCAGCTGGGGGGACAGACCCTACGAGCAGTACTTC | CASSWGDRPYEQYF
many | . | TRBJ2-3 | TRBV3-1 | TGTGCCAGCAGCCAAGGCGGGCTTTACACAGATACGCAGTATTTT | CASSQGGLYTDTQYF
many | . | TRBJ2-6 | TRBV12-3/TRBV12-4 | TGTGCCAGCTGGACGATCAGCGTTGCCTCACCCTCTGGGGCCAACGTCCTGACTTTC | CASWTISVASPSGANVLTF
many | . | TRBJ2-3 | TRBV6-2/TRBV6-3 | TGTGCCAGCAGTAACCCCGGGACTAGCACAGATACGCAGTATTTT | CASSNPGTSTDTQYF
many | . | TRBJ2-5 | TRBV28 | TGTGCCAGCGGTGGACGTTCAGCCCAAGAGACCCAGTACTTC | CASGGRSAQETQYF
many | . | TRBJ2-1 | TRBV20-1 | TGCAGTGCTAGAGATCTCCATCTGGACAATGAGCAGTTCTTC | CSARDLHLDNEQFF
many | TRBD2 | TRBJ2-2 | TRBV11-2 | TGTGCCAGCAGCTTAGTGGGGGGACTAGCGACGGCCGGGGAGCTGTTTTTT | CASSLVGGLATAGELFF
many | TRBD2 | TRBJ2-1 | TRBV20-1 | TGCAGTGCTAGACGGGGACTAGCGGGAGGCAATGAGCAGTTCTTC | CSARRGLAGGNEQFF
many | . | TRBJ2-4 | TRBV29-1 | TGCAGCGTTGAGAGGGGAGCCAAAAACATTCAGTACTTC | CSVERGAKNIQYF